The 4 T cell receptor beta chains given below trace back to one sample, sequenced in a study of Ad26.COV2.S vaccination and SARS-CoV-2 variants. Sequencing was performed with immunoSEQ multiplex PCR; in TCRdb, only in-frame clones are kept and a portion is missing. The data hold 300,000 to 500,000 clones, with about 85% observed a single time. The treatment here: roughly 19 received Ad26.COV2.S at low or high dose, single or two shots; 5 received placebo; per-sample allocation not given. The samples date from day 63 after the first vaccine or placebo injection. The material was peripheral blood, obtained in a trial of Ad26.COV2.S vaccine versus placebo. These receptors all come from a person aged 18-60 years who received the Ad26.COV2.S COVID-19 vaccine or a placebo.

The chain is built from TRBV20-1 and TRBJ2-3; TRBD2 agrees at 11 bases. Per germline, CDR1 DFQATT and CDR2 SNEGSKA (reference sequence). The V segment lost 3 bases and the J segment 1 base; nucleotides outside the gene matches: 9. CDR3 length equals 17 residues. Here the CDR3 reads CSASADATSGGTDTQYF. In DNA, the CDR3 is TGCAGTGCTAGTGCGGACGCGACTAGCGGGGGCACAGATACGCAGTATTTT.

The genes are TRBV5-8 and TRBJ1-5, with no clear D. From germline, CDR1 is SGHTS and CDR2 YDEGEE. This CDR3 has 15 residues. Between the trimmed V and J ends, which lost 2 bases and 0 bases, there was a span of 9 bases. CDR3 in DNA: TGTGCCAGCAGCTTAAACATCAATAGCAATCAGCCCCAGCATTTT. Translating gives CASSLNINSNQPQHF.

The chain combines TRBV5-6 with TRBJ1-5; 8 bases match TRBD1. From germline, CDR1 is SGHDT and CDR2 YYEEEE. V lost 6 bases and J lost 8; bases outside the gene matches: 10. The CDR3 has 14 amino acids. CDR3 residues: CASILQGAGEPQHF. CDR3 sequence (DNA): TGTGCCAGCATTCTTCAGGGGGCCGGAGAGCCCCAGCATTTT.

The chain has TRBV9 and TRBJ1-1, with TRBD1 matching over 7 bases. V lost 4 bases to trimming and J lost 3 bases; unmatched junction nucleotides: 9. Germline CDR1 reads SGDLS; CDR2 reads YYNGEE. The CDR3 contains 15 residues. The CDR3 loop is CASSLTGAVDTEAFF. CDR3 nucleotides: TGTGCCAGCAGCCTTACAGGGGCGGTAGACACTGAAGCTTTCTTT.